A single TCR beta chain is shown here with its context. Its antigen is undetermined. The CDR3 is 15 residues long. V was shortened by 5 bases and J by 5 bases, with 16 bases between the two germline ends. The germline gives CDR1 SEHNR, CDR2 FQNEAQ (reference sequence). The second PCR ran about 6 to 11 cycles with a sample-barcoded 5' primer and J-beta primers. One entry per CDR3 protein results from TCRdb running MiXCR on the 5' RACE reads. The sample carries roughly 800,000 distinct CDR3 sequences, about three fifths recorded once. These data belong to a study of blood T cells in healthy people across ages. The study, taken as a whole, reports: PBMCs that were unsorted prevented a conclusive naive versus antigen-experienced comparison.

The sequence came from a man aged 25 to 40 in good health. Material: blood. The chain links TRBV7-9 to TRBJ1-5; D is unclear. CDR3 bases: TGTGCCAGCAGCCAAAAGGGAAGGGTTGATCAGCCCCAGCATTTT. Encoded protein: CASSQKGRVDQPQHF.